These T cell receptor beta chains were read from a single sample in a study of vaccination and CD4 T cells after COVID-19. TCRdb reprocessed the PCR reads with MiXCR, giving one entry per CDR3 protein. The sample lists some 7,000 distinct CDR3 sequences; 74% were seen once. For these TCRs, the target antigens are not known. Sequenced sample: CD4+ T cells from blood, cultured in vitro. Every receptor here comes from a human donor who had recovered from COVID-19. Both conserved end residues are trimmed from each CDR3. D genes are given only for firm matches.

-	TRBV4-1	12	TRBJ1-5	ASSQGQRNQPQH
TRBD1	TRBV6-1	13	TRBJ1-1	ASRDRGRMNTEAF
-	TRBV20-1	12	TRBJ1-3	SATGHHSGNTIY
TRBD1	TRBV6-1	12	TRBJ1-4	ASSLSGGNEKLF
-	TRBV6-2/TRBV6-3	12	TRBJ1-1	ASRRTFQGTEAF
-	TRBV4-2	14	TRBJ1-2	ASSQPQRAKTYGYT
TRBD1	TRBV30	11	TRBJ2-3	ARTGELTDTQY
-	TRBV6-5	14	TRBJ1-2	ASSYSTPGPASGYT
-	TRBV12-3/TRBV12-4	13	TRBJ1-3	ASSSRTGLGNTIY
-	TRBV19	11	TRBJ1-2	ASMWDTDYGYT
-	TRBV7-8	11	TRBJ1-2	ASSNPSNYGYT
-	TRBV10-3	11	TRBJ2-7	AISDRGWHEQY
TRBD1	TRBV27	11	TRBJ1-1	ASSKTGGTEAF
TRBD1	TRBV7-2	12	TRBJ2-7	ASSNLDRGYEQY
TRBD1	TRBV6-2/TRBV6-3	11	TRBJ1-2	ASSRQGNYGYT
-	TRBV7-2	12	TRBJ1-1	ASSLRSSHTEAF
-	TRBV6-2/TRBV6-3	15	TRBJ2-3	ASRGSLFHTSTDTQY
-	TRBV7-2	13	TRBJ1-5	ASSLGGRGDQPQH